The 24 T cell receptor beta chains below all came from one sample that was sequenced in a study of Graves' ophthalmopathy and Graves' hyperthyroidism. TCR beta CDR3 regions were amplified from RNA transcripts. Following a first-round RT-PCR that used HTBI primers, a second-round multiplex PCR was carried out. TCRdb re-called the multiplex PCR reads with MiXCR, one entry per CDR3 protein. The data contain some 1.1 million distinct CDR3 sequences, around a third of them seen just once; the ten biggest clones take up 11%. The source material was peripheral blood or thyroid tissue (not recorded which). The receptors derive from an adult man with Graves' hyperthyroidism.

There are many counts of this clonotype. This rearrangement joins TRBV29-1 to TRBJ1-5; tentative D call: TRBD1 (5 bases). The CDR3 extends over 12 amino acids. Trimming shortened V by 5 bases and J by 3 bases, and 8 bases separated the two germline ends. CDR1 is SQVTM and CDR2 is ANQGSEA in the germline V gene. CDR3 sequence reads: CSVLTANQPQHF. CDR3 sequence (DNA): TGCAGCGTTTTGACAGCCAATCAGCCCCAGCATTTT. The full variable domain, with the rest looked up from reference TRBV29-1 and TRBJ1-5, is SAVISQKPSRDICQRGTSLTIQCQVDSQVTMMFWYRQQPGQSLTLIATANQGSEATYESGFVIDKFPISRPNLTFSTLTVSNMSPEDSSIYLCSVLTANQPQHFGDGTRLSIL.

This clonotype was detected many times. The chain carries TRBV10-3 and TRBJ1-6; no firm D call. Germline V gives CDR1 ENHRY, CDR2 SYGVKD. V lost 8 bases, J lost 9 bases, and 11 bases lay in between. The CDR3 runs to 12 residues. CDR3 nucleotides: TGTGCCATCTCCGGTCTGTCTTCACCCCTCCACTTT. Amino acid sequence: CAISGLSSPLHF.

This chain connects TRBV3-1 to TRBJ1-5; tentatively, D is TRBD1 (5 bases). Trimming removed 1 base at V and 4 bases at J, with 14 bases between. In germline, CDR1 is LGHDT, CDR2 YNNKEL (reference sequence). This CDR3 spans 16 amino acids. The CDR3 here is CASSQGVERTNQPQHF. CDR3 nucleotide sequence: TGTGCCAGCAGCCAAGGGGTGGAGAGGACAAATCAGCCCCAGCATTTT.

The chain has TRBV10-2 and TRBJ2-5; 13 nucleotides align to TRBD2. The CDR3 has 15 residues. The germline gives CDR1 WSHSY, CDR2 SAAADI. V lost 4 bases, J lost 11 bases, and 10 bases stayed unmatched. CDR3 in amino acids: CASSAGLAGVTGQYF. The CDR3 coding sequence is TGCGCCAGCAGTGCCGGACTAGCGGGGGTTACCGGGCAGTACTTC.

The chain has TRBV5-6 and TRBJ2-7, with D tentatively TRBD1 (6 bases). The CDR3 is 14 amino acids. Trimming removed 4 bases from V and 7 bases from J, with 18 bases in between. The V gene's germline CDR1 is SGHDT and CDR2 YYEEEE. The DNA of the CDR3 is TGTGCCAGCAGCCGTGGGGGCCCGATGTGGGAGCAGTACTTC. Translated: CASSRGGPMWEQYF. Complete variable domain (other parts from reference TRBV5-6 and TRBJ2-7): DAGVTQSPTHLIKTRGQQVTLRCSPKSGHDTVSWYQQALGQGPQFIFQYYEEEERQRGNFPDRFSGHQFPNYSSELNVNALLLGDSALYLCASSRGGPMWEQYFGPGTRLTVT.

About this clonotype itself: A junction boundary mismatches the germline segment, possibly from a read error. The V call is TRBV10-2, the J call TRBJ2-7; D gene unclear. The CDR3 is 13 residues long. CDR1 WSHSY and CDR2 SAAADI come from the germline V gene. CDR3 protein: CASSYNRPYEQYF. CDR3 in DNA: TGTGCCAGCAGTTACAATCGGCCCTACGAGCAGTACTTC.

The V and J genes are TRBV2 and TRBJ2-6, with 13 positions matching TRBD2. CDR1 and CDR2 from the germline V gene are SNHLY and FYNNEI. CDR3 length: 19 amino acids. J gave up 2 bases and V 6 bases, and 10 bases lay outside the gene matches. The CDR3 region has the DNA TGTGCCAGCAGCGCCCGGACTAGCGGGGGACTAACTGGGGCCAACGTCCTGACTTTC. Translated: CASSARTSGGLTGANVLTF.

This clonotype was picked up many times. V usage is TRBV29-1 and J usage is TRBJ2-5; unclear D gene. The CDR3 spans 14 residues. Trimming left V 1 base short and J 2 bases short, with 11 bases between. Looked up from germline, CDR1 is SQVTM and CDR2 is ANQGSEA. The DNA of the CDR3 is TGCAGCGTTGAAGGGCTAGGGCTACAAGAGACCCAGTACTTC. Amino acids: CSVEGLGLQETQYF.

The chain carries TRBV5-1 and TRBJ1-2; 7 bases agree with TRBD1. With 0 bases clipped from V and 2 bases from J, the junction kept 7 bases outside the gene matches. This CDR3 is 16 amino acids long. CDR1 is SGHRS, CDR2 YFSETQ, per germline. DNA of the CDR3: TGCGCCAGCAGCTTGGTAGGGACAGATTCCAACTATGGCTACACCTTC. Protein sequence: CASSLVGTDSNYGYTF.

CDR3 nucleotides: TGTGCCAGCAGCTTAGGACTCGGGGTATCTGGGGACACTGAAGCTTTCTTT. Protein product: CASSLGLGVSGDTEAFF. J is TRBJ1-1 and V is TRBV7-4; D gene uncertain. This CDR3 is built from 17 residues. Trimming left V 1 base short and J 3 bases short, with 18 bases between. CDR1 is SGHVT, CDR2 SQSDAQ, per germline.

V is TRBV29-1 and J is TRBJ2-6; 7 positions match TRBD1. Germline V gene data show CDR1 as SQVTM and CDR2 as ANQGSEA. V was clipped by 6 bases and J by 4 bases; unmatched bases: 12. CDR3 length: 16 amino acids. The CDR3 DNA reads as TGCAGCGTAAGGACAGGAGCGGTCTCAGGGGCCAACGTCCTGACTTTC. Translated: CSVRTGAVSGANVLTF. Combining the CDR3 with reference TRBV29-1 and TRBJ2-6 gives the whole variable domain SAVISQKPSRDICQRGTSLTIQCQVDSQVTMMFWYRQQPGQSLTLIATANQGSEATYESGFVIDKFPISRPNLTFSTLTVSNMSPEDSSIYLCSVRTGAVSGANVLTFGAGSRLTVL.

This clonotype was seen at least ten times. The chain joins TRBV5-1 to TRBJ2-7; tentative D call: TRBD1 (6 bases). The CDR3 length is 14 residues. From germline, CDR1 is SGHRS and CDR2 YFSETQ. Deletions cut 4 bases from V and 2 bases from J, with 13 bases between. The CDR3 DNA sequence: TGCGCCAGCAGCGAAGGGACAAGACCCTACGAGCAGTACTTC. Translated, it gives CASSEGTRPYEQYF.

The V and J genes are TRBV6-2 or TRBV6-3 and TRBJ2-2; TRBD2 matches 7 bases. Per the germline V gene, CDR1 is MNHEY and CDR2 is SVGEGT. V was pared by 2 bases and J by 5 bases, with 2 bases of the junction left unmatched. This CDR3 spans 14 amino acids. The CDR3 nucleotides read TGTGCCAGCAGTTACGGGGGGGATACCGGGGAGCTGTTTTTT. Protein product: CASSYGGDTGELFF.

The chain uses TRBV5-1 and TRBJ1-1; D is perhaps TRBD1 (5 bases). V lost 0 bases, J lost 2 bases, and 14 bases lay in between. CDR3 length: 16 amino acids. Looked up from germline, CDR1 is SGHRS and CDR2 is YFSETQ. CDR3 in amino acids: CASSLEGASGNTEAFF. The CDR3 DNA reads TGCGCCAGCAGCTTGGAAGGGGCCTCTGGAAACACTGAAGCTTTCTTT.

Ten or more counts support this clonotype. This sequence joins TRBV6-5 and TRBJ2-5; the match to TRBD1 covers 8 bases. From germline, CDR1 is MNHEY and CDR2 SVGAGI. CDR3 length: 13 amino acids. V lost 7 bases, J lost 5 bases, and 6 bases stayed unmatched. CDR3 residues: CASTPGGTETQYF. The CDR3 DNA reads TGTGCCAGCACCCCAGGGGGCACGGAGACCCAGTACTTC.

On this clonotype itself: Mismatch with germline at one junction end may stem from a read error. The V gene is TRBV5-1, the J gene TRBJ2-5, with D tentatively TRBD1 (6 bases). The CDR3 sequence is 13 residues long. CDR1 and CDR2 from the germline V gene are SGHRS and YFSETQ. In nucleotides, the CDR3 is TGCGCCGGCAGCTTAGGGGGAGTGGAGACCCAGTACTTC. It specifies CAGSLGGVETQYF.

CDR3 in amino acids: CSGGVTRRQGNQPQHF. CDR3 DNA sequence: TGCAGCGGGGGGGTGACTAGGAGACAGGGCAATCAGCCCCAGCATTTT. The chain recombines TRBV29-1 with TRBJ1-5, with D possibly TRBD1 on 6 matching bases. V was clipped by 7 bases and J by 2 bases, with 21 bases between them. The CDR3 has 16 residues. Germline V gene lookup returns CDR1 SQVTM and CDR2 ANQGSEA.

The V and J genes are TRBV10-3 and TRBJ1-5, with 7 bases that match TRBD1. After removal of 4 bases from V and 13 bases from J, the junction contained 10 bases not matched to a gene. Germline V gene lookup returns CDR1 ENHRY and CDR2 SYGVKD. The CDR3 extends over 13 amino acids. CDR3 protein: CAISAGGDSNQHF. Here the CDR3 DNA reads TGTGCCATCAGTGCAGGGGGGGATAGCAATCAGCATTTT.

The chain is built from TRBV7-9 and TRBJ1-2; 10 bases fit TRBD1. The ends lost 9 bases at V and 7 bases at J; junction bases unmatched: 11. Germline V CDR1 and CDR2: SEHNR, FQNEAQ (reference sequence). The CDR3 sequence is 14 residues long. The CDR3 sequence: CASSPGQGSCGYTF. CDR3 bases: TGTGCCAGTAGTCCGGGACAGGGGAGCTGTGGCTACACCTTC.

This clonotype was seen ten or more times. This rearrangement joins TRBV12-3 or TRBV12-4 to TRBJ1-6, with D perhaps matching TRBD1 (5 bases). Trimming pared 10 bases from V and 9 bases from J, leaving 16 bases between. The CDR3 has 13 amino acids. The CDR3: CATSPGRGSPLHF. The CDR3 DNA is TGTGCCACCTCTCCGGGACGAGGTTCACCCCTCCACTTT.

This chain uses TRBV10-3 with TRBJ1-3; tentatively, D is TRBD1 (5 bases). V gave up 8 bases and J gave up 9 bases, with 17 bases separating them. From germline, CDR1 is ENHRY and CDR2 SYGVKD. The CDR3 runs to 13 residues. CDR3 nucleotides: TGTGCCATCCGGGGCAGGGATGGGAGCACCATATATTTT. Amino acids: CAIRGRDGSTIYF.

This clonotype was counted ten times or more. This sequence may be a read error, since a much larger clone differs from it by one base. V gene TRBV15 combines with J gene TRBJ1-5; D possibly corresponds to TRBD1 (6 bases). Trimming cost V 5 bases and J 9 bases, with 8 bases left between them. CDR1 and CDR2 from the germline V gene are LNHNV and YYDKDF (reference sequence). The CDR3 consists of 11 residues. The CDR3 loop is CATSQTGPQHF. The DNA of the CDR3 is TGTGCCACCAGCCAGACAGGGCCCCAGCATTTT.

The J gene is TRBJ2-2, the V gene TRBV18; no reliable D call. The CDR3 consists of 15 residues. The germline CDR1 and CDR2 sequences are KGHSH and LQKENI. The V end was cut by 3 bases, the J end by 7 bases, with 15 bases between. The CDR3: CASSPLQAAGGELFF. In DNA form, the CDR3 reads TGTGCCAGCTCACCGCTTCAGGCGGCCGGCGGGGAGCTGTTTTTT.

This clonotype has just a few counts. This chain uses TRBV20-1 with TRBJ2-7; 11 bases fit TRBD1. The CDR3 has 14 residues. CDR1 is DFQATT and CDR2 is SNEGSKA in the germline V gene (reference sequence). V shed 5 bases and J 4 bases; nucleotides not matched to a gene: 7. CDR3 nucleotides: TGCAGTGCTGAGACCCGGGACAGGGGGTACGAGCAGTACTTC. Translation: CSAETRDRGYEQYF.